The following is a T cell receptor beta chain sequence with its context. The antigen is undetermined. Patients with a history of autoimmune disease or on systemic immunosuppression were excluded. CDR3 length: 15 amino acids. The germline V and J ends were trimmed by 6 bases and 2 bases, with 17 bases remaining between them. Germline lookup yields CDR1 SQVTM and CDR2 ANQGSEA. The data originate from a study of OX40 agonist ivuxolimab in advanced cancers. Study-wide context: The diagnoses of dose-escalation patients were hepatocellular carcinoma, melanoma, renal cell or head and neck cancer. Prior therapy, whether anti-PD-1, anti-PD-L1 or anti-CTLA-4, was allowed, and 30% to 40% had some.

Generated by immunoSEQ multiplex PCR, the TCRdb table keeps only in-frame clones and is missing some. In the table there are about 19,000 clones, roughly 68% of which are singletons. Notes on the study in general: Clonal expansion by week 6 occurred in CD4+ and CD8+ blood T cells (at 0.1 to 3.0 mg/kg).

The receptor was isolated from an adult with an advanced solid tumor such as melanoma, head and neck, liver or kidney cancer. The chain links TRBV29-1 to TRBJ2-1, with D possibly matching TRBD1 (7 bases). This material consisted of CD4+ or CD8+ T cells sorted from blood, taken in a trial of the OX40 agonist ivuxolimab. For the CDR3, the DNA is TGCAGCGTCCACGGCGGGACAGTCCCCTACAATGAGCAGTTCTTC. Translation: CSVHGGTVPYNEQFF.